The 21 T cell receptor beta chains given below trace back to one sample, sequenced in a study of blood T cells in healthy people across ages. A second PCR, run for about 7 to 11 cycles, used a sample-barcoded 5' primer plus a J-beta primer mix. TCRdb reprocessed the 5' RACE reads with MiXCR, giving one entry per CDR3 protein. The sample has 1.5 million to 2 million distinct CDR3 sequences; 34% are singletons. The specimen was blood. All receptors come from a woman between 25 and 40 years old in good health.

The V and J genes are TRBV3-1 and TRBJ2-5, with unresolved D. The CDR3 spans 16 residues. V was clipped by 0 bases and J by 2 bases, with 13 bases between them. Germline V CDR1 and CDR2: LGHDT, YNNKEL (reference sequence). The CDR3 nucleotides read TGTGCCAGCAGCCAAGATCAGCCGCTCCCACAAGAGACCCAGTACTTC. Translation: CASSQDQPLPQETQYF.

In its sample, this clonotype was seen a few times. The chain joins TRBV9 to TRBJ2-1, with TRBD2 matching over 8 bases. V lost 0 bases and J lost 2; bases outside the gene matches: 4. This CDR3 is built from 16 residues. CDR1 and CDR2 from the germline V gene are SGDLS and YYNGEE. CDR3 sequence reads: CASSVAAGDPYNEQFF. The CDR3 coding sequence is TGTGCCAGCAGCGTAGCAGCGGGGGACCCCTACAATGAGCAGTTCTTC.

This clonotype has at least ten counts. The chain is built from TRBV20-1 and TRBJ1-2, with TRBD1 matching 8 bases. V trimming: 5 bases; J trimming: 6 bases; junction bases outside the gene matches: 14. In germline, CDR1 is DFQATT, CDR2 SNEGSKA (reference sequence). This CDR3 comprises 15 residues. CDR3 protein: CSAGGGTGLGHGYTF. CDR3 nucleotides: TGCAGTGCTGGAGGGGGGACAGGTCTAGGCCATGGCTACACCTTC.

The CDR3 sequence is CASSKKGTGELFF. The DNA of the CDR3 is TGTGCCAGCAGTAAGAAAGGCACCGGGGAGCTGTTTTTT. The chain employs TRBV28 and TRBJ2-2; no definite D call. Trimming left V 5 bases short and J 4 bases short, with 8 bases between. CDR3 length: 13 residues. CDR1 is MDHEN and CDR2 is SYDVKM in the germline V gene. Variable domain in full (rest from reference TRBV28 and TRBJ2-2): DVKVTQSSRYLVKRTGEKVFLECVQDMDHENMFWYRQDPGLGLRLIYFSYDVKMKEKGDIPEGYSVSREKKERFSLILESASTNQTSMYLCASSKKGTGELFFGEGSRLTVL.

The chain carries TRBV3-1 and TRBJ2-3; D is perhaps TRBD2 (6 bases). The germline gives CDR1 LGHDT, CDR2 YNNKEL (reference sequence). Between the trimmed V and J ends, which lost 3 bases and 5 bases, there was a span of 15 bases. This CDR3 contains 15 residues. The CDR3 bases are TGTGCCAGCAGCCAGAGCGGGCTTTTGGGAGATACGCAGTATTTT. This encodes CASSQSGLLGDTQYF.

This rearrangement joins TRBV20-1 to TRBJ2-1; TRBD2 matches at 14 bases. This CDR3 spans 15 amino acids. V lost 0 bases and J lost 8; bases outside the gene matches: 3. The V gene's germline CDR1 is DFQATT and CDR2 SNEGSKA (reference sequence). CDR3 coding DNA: TGCAGTGCTAGAGATCTGACTAGCGGGAGGGATGAGCAGTTCTTC. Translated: CSARDLTSGRDEQFF.

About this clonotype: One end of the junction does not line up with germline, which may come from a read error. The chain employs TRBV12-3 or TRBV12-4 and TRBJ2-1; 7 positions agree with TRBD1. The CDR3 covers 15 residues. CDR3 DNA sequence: TGTGCCAGCAGTTTTAGTCGACAGGGCCACAATGAGCCGTTCTTC. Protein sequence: CASSFSRQGHNEPFF.

CDR3 nucleotide sequence: TGCGCCAGCAGCCAATCGCCAACAGGGGCGAATAACTATGGCTACACCTTC. Translated, it gives CASSQSPTGANNYGYTF. V is TRBV4-1 and J is TRBJ1-2, with TRBD1 identical over 7 bases. Germline CDR1 is MGHRA and CDR2 is YSYEKL. The CDR3 has 17 amino acids. J gave up 1 base and V 2 bases, and 10 bases lay outside the gene matches.

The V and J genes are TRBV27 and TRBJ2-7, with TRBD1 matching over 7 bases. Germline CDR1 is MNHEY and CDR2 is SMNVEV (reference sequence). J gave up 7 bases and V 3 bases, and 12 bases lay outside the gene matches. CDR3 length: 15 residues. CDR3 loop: CASSFRDSPYREQYF. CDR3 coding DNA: TGTGCCAGCAGTTTCCGGGACAGCCCCTATCGGGAGCAGTACTTC.

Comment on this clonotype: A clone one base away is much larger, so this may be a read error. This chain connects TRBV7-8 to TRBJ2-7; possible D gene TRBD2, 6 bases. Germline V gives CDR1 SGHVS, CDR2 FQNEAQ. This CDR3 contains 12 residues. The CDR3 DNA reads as TGTGCCAGCACTCACGGGAGCTACGAGCAGCACTTC. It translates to CASTHGSYEQHF.

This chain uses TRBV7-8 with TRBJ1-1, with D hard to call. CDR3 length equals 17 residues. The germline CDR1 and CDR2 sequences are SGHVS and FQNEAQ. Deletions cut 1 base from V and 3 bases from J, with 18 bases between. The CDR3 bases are TGTGCCAGCAGCTTAGTCCGACCTTTAGCCGTGGACACTGAAGCTTTCTTT. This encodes CASSLVRPLAVDTEAFF.

CDR3 bases: TGTGCCAGCAGCCAAGTGGCGACAGGGCCCTACGAGCAGTACTTC. Its protein is CASSQVATGPYEQYF. The V gene is TRBV3-1, the J gene TRBJ2-7, with TRBD1 matching over 7 bases. In germline, CDR1 is LGHDT, CDR2 YNNKEL (reference sequence). The CDR3 consists of 15 residues. V gave up 1 base and J gave up 2 bases; unmatched junction bases: 5.

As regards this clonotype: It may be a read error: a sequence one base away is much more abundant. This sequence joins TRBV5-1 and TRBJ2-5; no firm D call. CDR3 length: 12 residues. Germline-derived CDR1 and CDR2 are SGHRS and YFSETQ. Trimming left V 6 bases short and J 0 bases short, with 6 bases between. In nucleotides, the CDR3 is TGCGCCAGCAACTGGGACCAAGAGACCCAGTACTTC. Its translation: CASNWDQETQYF.

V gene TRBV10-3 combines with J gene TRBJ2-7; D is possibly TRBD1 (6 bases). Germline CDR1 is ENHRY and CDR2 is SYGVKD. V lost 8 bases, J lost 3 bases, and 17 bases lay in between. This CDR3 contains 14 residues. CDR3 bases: TGTGCCATCTGGACAGAGACAGTGCTCTACGAGCAGTACTTC. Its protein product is CAIWTETVLYEQYF.

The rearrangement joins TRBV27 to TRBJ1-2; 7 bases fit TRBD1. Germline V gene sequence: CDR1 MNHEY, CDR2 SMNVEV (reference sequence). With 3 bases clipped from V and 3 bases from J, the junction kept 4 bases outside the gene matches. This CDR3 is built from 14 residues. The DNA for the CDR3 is TGTGCCAGCAGTTTCTCAGGGGGGCACTATGGCTACACCTTC. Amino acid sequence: CASSFSGGHYGYTF.

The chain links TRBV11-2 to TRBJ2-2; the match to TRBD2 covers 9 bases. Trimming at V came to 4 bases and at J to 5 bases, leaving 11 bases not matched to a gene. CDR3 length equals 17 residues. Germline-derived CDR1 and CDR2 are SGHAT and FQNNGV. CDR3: CASSSLGREGRTGELFF. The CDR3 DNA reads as TGTGCCAGCAGCTCACTTGGGCGGGAGGGCAGGACCGGGGAGCTGTTTTTT.

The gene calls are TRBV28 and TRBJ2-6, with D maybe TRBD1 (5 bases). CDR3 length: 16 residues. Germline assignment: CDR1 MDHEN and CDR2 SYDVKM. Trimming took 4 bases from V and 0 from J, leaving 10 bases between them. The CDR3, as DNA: TGTGCCAGCAGTTCACAGGTGCTCTCTGGGGCCAACGTCCTGACTTTC. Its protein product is CASSSQVLSGANVLTF.

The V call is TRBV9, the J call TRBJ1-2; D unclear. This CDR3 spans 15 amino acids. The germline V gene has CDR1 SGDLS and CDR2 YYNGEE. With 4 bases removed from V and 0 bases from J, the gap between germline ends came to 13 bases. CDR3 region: CASSPWGGTNYGYTF. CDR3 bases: TGTGCCAGCAGCCCCTGGGGAGGGACTAACTATGGCTACACCTTC.

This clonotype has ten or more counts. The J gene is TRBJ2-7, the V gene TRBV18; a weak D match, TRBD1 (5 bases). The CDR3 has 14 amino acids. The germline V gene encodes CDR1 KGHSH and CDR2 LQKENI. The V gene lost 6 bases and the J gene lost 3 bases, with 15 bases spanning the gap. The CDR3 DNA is TGTGCCAGCTCCCGACCCTCAGGGATCTACGAGCAGTACTTC. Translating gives CASSRPSGIYEQYF.

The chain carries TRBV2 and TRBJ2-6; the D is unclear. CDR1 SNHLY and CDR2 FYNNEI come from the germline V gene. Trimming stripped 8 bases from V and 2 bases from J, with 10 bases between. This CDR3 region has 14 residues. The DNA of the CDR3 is TGTGCCAGCTTTACCTTTGCTGGGGCCAACGTCCTGACTTTC. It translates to CASFTFAGANVLTF. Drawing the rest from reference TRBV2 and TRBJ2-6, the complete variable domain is EPEVTQTPSHQVTQMGQEVILRCVPISNHLYFYWYRQILGQKVEFLVSFYNNEISEKSEIFDDQFSVERPDGSNFTLKIRSTKLEDSAMYFCASFTFAGANVLTFGAGSRLTVL.

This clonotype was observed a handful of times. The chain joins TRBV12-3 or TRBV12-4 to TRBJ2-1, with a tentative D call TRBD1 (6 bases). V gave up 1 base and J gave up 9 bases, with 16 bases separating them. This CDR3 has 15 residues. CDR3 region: CASSLEAGTTGEQFF. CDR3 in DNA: TGTGCCAGCAGTTTAGAGGCCGGGACGACAGGTGAGCAGTTCTTC.